Listed here are 26 T cell receptor beta chains from one sample, sequenced in a study of CD8 T cells in Susac syndrome. Random hexamers were used to reverse transcribe about 0.5 to 1 ug of RNA. MiXCR was run by TCRdb on the immunoSEQ multiplex PCR reads, yielding one entry per CDR3 protein. The top ten clones hold around 0.096% of a sample with around 170,000 distinct CDR3 sequences, approximately 94% of them seen once. Specimen: CD4+ T cells from PBMCs. The receptor source for this set is a human donor with Susac syndrome.

This clonotype was seen just once. The rearrangement joins TRBV20-1 to TRBJ1-4, with D hard to call. This CDR3 spans 13 amino acids. The ends were cut back, 1 base at V and 4 bases at J, with 7 bases in the middle. The V gene's germline CDR1 is DFQATT and CDR2 SNEGSKA (reference sequence). CDR3 in amino acids: CSARVSGNEKLFF. The CDR3 bases are TGCAGTGCTAGAGTTAGCGGTAATGAAAAACTGTTTTTT.

The chain employs TRBV21-1 and TRBJ2-2; the tabulated D call, TRBD2, remains unverified against the DNA. TRBV21-1 is listed as a pseudogene. The CDR3 contains 15 residues. CDR3 protein: CASSNRAGGTGELFF. CDR3 coding DNA: TGTGCCAGCAGCAATAGGGCAGGCGGCACCGGGGAGCTGTTTTTT.

CDR3 nucleotides: TGTGCCAGCAGGGCGGTAGCTGTCGAAGCTTTCTTT. This gives the protein CASRAVAVEAFF. The rearrangement links TRBV2 to TRBJ1-1; the D is unclear. The CDR3 extends over 12 amino acids. Trimming pared 6 bases from V and 8 bases from J, leaving 13 bases between. Germline V gives CDR1 SNHLY, CDR2 FYNNEI.

The chain joins TRBV5-4 to TRBJ2-7; 8 nucleotides align to TRBD2. The CDR3 is 16 amino acids. V shed 3 bases and J 3 bases; nucleotides not matched to a gene: 11. The germline gives CDR1 SGHNT, CDR2 YYREEE (reference sequence). DNA of the CDR3: TGTGCCAGCAGCTACGCTACCGCGGGGGGAAACTACGAGCAGTACTTC. It specifies CASSYATAGGNYEQYF. Together with reference TRBV5-4 and TRBJ2-7, the CDR3 gives the full variable domain: ETGVTQSPTHLIKTRGQQVTLRCSSQSGHNTVSWYQQALGQGPQFIFQYYREEENGRGNFPPRFSGLQFPNYSSELNVNALELDDSALYLCASSYATAGGNYEQYFGPGTRLTVT.

The rearrangement links TRBV5-4 to TRBJ2-7; D uncertain. This CDR3 contains 11 residues. CDR1 and CDR2 (germline): SGHNT, YYREEE (reference sequence). Trimming removed 2 bases at V and 8 bases at J, with 8 bases between. The CDR3 DNA reads as TGTGCCAGCAGCTTAGAATTAAAGCAGTACTTC. This gives the protein CASSLELKQYF.

This chain uses TRBV20-1 with TRBJ2-3; 9 nucleotides line up with TRBD2. The CDR3 sequence is 18 residues long. In germline, CDR1 is DFQATT, CDR2 SNEGSKA (reference sequence). The V and J ends lost 5 bases and 0 bases, in that order; junction bases with no gene match: 15. CDR3 amino acids: CSALRGQGTSRSTDTQYF. The CDR3 DNA follows: TGCAGTGCTCTCCGAGGTCAAGGGACTAGCCGAAGCACAGATACGCAGTATTTT.

This chain links TRBV20-1 with TRBJ2-1; the D call may be TRBD1 or TRBD2 (5 bases each). Trimming took 3 bases from V and 4 from J, leaving 25 bases between them. From germline, CDR1 is DFQATT and CDR2 SNEGSKA (reference sequence). This CDR3 contains 18 residues. CDR3 nucleotides: TGCAGTGCTAGCGAAGAGGGACCGGGCCTCCAGAGGTACAATGAGCAGTTCTTC. Translation: CSASEEGPGLQRYNEQFF.

As DNA, the CDR3 is TGTGCCAGCAGCCCCGGACAGGGAGATTCCTATGGCTACACCTTC. This codes for CASSPGQGDSYGYTF. V is TRBV3-1 and J is TRBJ1-2; TRBD1 matches at 8 bases. The germline V gene has CDR1 LGHDT and CDR2 YNNKEL (reference sequence). Germline trimming cut 4 bases from V and 4 bases from J; bases unmatched to any gene: 8. The CDR3 contains 15 residues.

V is TRBV2 and J is TRBJ2-5, with 8 positions matching TRBD1. Trimming cost V 10 bases and J 5 bases; bases outside gene matches: 6. The CDR3 loop spans 12 amino acids. From germline, CDR1 is SNHLY and CDR2 FYNNEI. The CDR3 coding sequence is TGTGCCACATTGGACAGGGAGGAGACCCAGTACTTC. It specifies CATLDREETQYF.

CDR3 sequence reads: CSVGGGGAAYEQYF. In DNA form, the CDR3 reads TGCAGCGTTGGGGGGGGAGGCGCTGCCTACGAGCAGTACTTC. The chain uses TRBV29-1 and TRBJ2-7, with 7 bases that match TRBD2. CDR1 SQVTM and CDR2 ANQGSEA come from the germline V gene. The CDR3 spans 14 residues. V trimming: 4 bases; J trimming: 2 bases; junction bases outside the gene matches: 8.

The chain has TRBV12-3 or TRBV12-4 and TRBJ1-5; D is ambiguous. V was trimmed by 1 base and J by 3 bases, leaving 4 bases between them. This CDR3 is 13 amino acids long. In DNA, the CDR3 is TGTGCCAGCAGTTTAGGGGCCAATCAGCCCCAGCATTTT. Residues: CASSLGANQPQHF.

V usage is TRBV29-1 and J usage is TRBJ1-1; no clear D gene. This CDR3 spans 13 amino acids. V lost 4 bases and J 0 bases, leaving 9 bases between the germline ends. CDR1 is SQVTM, CDR2 ANQGSEA, per germline. Written as DNA, the CDR3 is TGCAGCGTTGGTCTCGATGTGAACACTGAAGCTTTCTTT. It codes for CSVGLDVNTEAFF.

The gene calls are TRBV30 and TRBJ2-3; 8 bases are a match to TRBD1. Germline CDR1 GTSNPN, CDR2 SVGIG (reference sequence). V was pared by 5 bases and J by 5 bases, with 12 bases of the junction left unmatched. This CDR3 is built from 15 residues. CDR3 loop: CAWGTPTGAGDTQYF. DNA of the CDR3: TGTGCCTGGGGGACCCCGACAGGGGCGGGAGATACGCAGTATTTT.

The CDR3 DNA reads TGTGCCAGCAGTTTCTCCAGGGCCTACGAGCAGTACTTC. Protein sequence: CASSFSRAYEQYF. This chain joins TRBV27 and TRBJ2-7, with a possible D match to TRBD1 (5 bases). CDR1 MNHEY and CDR2 SMNVEV come from the germline V gene (reference sequence). The CDR3 has 13 amino acids. Trimming took off 3 bases at V and 2 bases at J, with 8 bases between the two ends.

The chain links TRBV3-1 to TRBJ1-4; the match to TRBD1 covers 9 bases. Germline CDR1 LGHDT, CDR2 YNNKEL (reference sequence). The ends lost 4 bases at V and 8 bases at J; junction bases unmatched: 5. The CDR3 is made up of 14 amino acids. CDR3: CASSLQGAREKLFF. Written as DNA, the CDR3 is TGTGCCAGCAGCCTACAGGGGGCTCGGGAAAAACTGTTTTTT.

The V gene is TRBV19, the J gene TRBJ1-5, with 10 bases matching TRBD1. The V gene end was trimmed by 0 bases and the J gene end by 7 bases; junction bases not matched to a gene: 0. This CDR3 has 14 residues. Looked up from germline, CDR1 is LNHDA and CDR2 is SQIVND (reference sequence). CDR3: CASSIEDRGQPQHF. The CDR3 nucleotides read TGTGCCAGTAGTATAGAGGACAGGGGGCAGCCCCAGCATTTT.

V and J are TRBV3-1 and TRBJ2-6, with unresolved D. The V gene's germline CDR1 is LGHDT and CDR2 YNNKEL (reference sequence). Trimming left V 7 bases short and J 1 base short, with 11 bases between. This CDR3 has 15 residues. CDR3 DNA sequence: TGTGCCAGCACCCCGGATTGGTCTGGGGCCAACGTCCTGACTTTC. Protein sequence: CASTPDWSGANVLTF.

J is TRBJ1-2 and V is TRBV5-4; D is undetermined. CDR1 and CDR2 (germline): SGHNT, YYREEE (reference sequence). The CDR3 runs to 13 residues. The V end was cut by 1 base, the J end by 4 bases, with 8 bases between. The CDR3 reads CASSLTVSYGYTF. In DNA form, the CDR3 reads TGTGCCAGCAGCTTGACTGTTTCCTATGGCTACACCTTC.

The chain links TRBV20-1 to TRBJ2-7; TRBD2 agrees at 11 bases. J gave up 6 bases and V 1 base, and 8 bases lay outside the gene matches. The CDR3 has 15 amino acids. Germline CDR1 is DFQATT and CDR2 is SNEGSKA (reference sequence). The CDR3 nucleotides are TGCAGTGCTAGAGCCGACTTAGCGGGGGGGGGCGAGCAGTACTTC. It is translated as CSARADLAGGGEQYF.

The rearrangement uses TRBV20-1 and TRBJ1-1, with unresolved D. The CDR3 sequence is 13 residues long. V was clipped by 6 bases and J by 0 bases, with 11 bases between them. The V gene's germline CDR1 is DFQATT and CDR2 SNEGSKA (reference sequence). The CDR3 is CSARTPMNTEAFF. The CDR3 coding sequence is TGCAGTGCGAGGACCCCGATGAACACTGAAGCTTTCTTT.

The chain recombines TRBV19 with TRBJ2-5; D is unclear. The CDR3 totals 12 residues. Germline CDR1 and CDR2: LNHDA and SQIVND (reference sequence). V lost 4 bases, J lost 4 bases, and 7 bases lay in between. As DNA, the CDR3 is TGTGCCAGTAGTAATAGTGGAGAGACCCAGTACTTC. Translated: CASSNSGETQYF.

The chain uses TRBV5-1 and TRBJ1-6; perhaps TRBD1 as D (6 bases). The length of the CDR3 is 14 residues. The V end lost 4 bases, the J end lost 10 bases, and 15 bases lay between the germline ends. Looked up from germline, CDR1 is SGHRS and CDR2 is YFSETQ. CDR3 in amino acids: CASSPGQSESPLHF. Written as DNA, the CDR3 is TGCGCCAGCAGCCCCGGACAGTCGGAATCACCCCTCCACTTT.

The rearrangement links TRBV5-5 to TRBJ1-3, with D perhaps matching TRBD1 (5 bases). V was trimmed by 3 bases and J by 2 bases, leaving 9 bases between them. This CDR3 contains 14 residues. Germline loops: CDR1 SGHKS, CDR2 YYEKEE (reference sequence). CDR3 amino acids: CASSSTVTGNTIYF. The CDR3 DNA sequence: TGTGCCAGCAGCTCGACAGTGACTGGAAACACCATATATTTT.

The V gene is TRBV9, the J gene TRBJ1-2; the match to TRBD1 covers 8 bases. The CDR3 has 14 residues. Germline V gene lookup returns CDR1 SGDLS and CDR2 YYNGEE. V shed 6 bases, J shed 3 bases, and the junction held 7 bases outside the gene matches. CDR3 bases: TGTGCCAGCACCCCGGGACAGGTTTACTATGGCTACACCTTC. Translation: CASTPGQVYYGYTF.

The CDR3: CASSEGSPETQYF. The CDR3 nucleotides are TGCGCCAGCAGCGAGGGTTCTCCGGAGACCCAGTACTTC. The chain links TRBV5-1 to TRBJ2-5; a weak D match, TRBD2 (5 bases). The CDR3 totals 13 residues. V lost 4 bases and J lost 5, with 12 bases in between. Germline V lookup: CDR1 SGHRS, CDR2 YFSETQ.

V usage is TRBV2 and J usage is TRBJ1-5, with 9 bases matching TRBD1. Trimming cost V 6 bases and J 0 bases; bases outside gene matches: 3. This CDR3 has 15 residues. Germline V gene data show CDR1 as SNHLY and CDR2 as FYNNEI. CDR3 DNA: TGTGCCAGCAGGGACAGGGGAAATAGCAATCAGCCCCAGCATTTT. This codes for CASRDRGNSNQPQHF.